Shown below are 2 T cell receptor beta chains from a single sample sequenced in a study of CD8 T cells in ankylosing spondylitis. Using its own MiXCR run on the 5' RACE reads, TCRdb lists one record per CDR3 protein. The data show some 450,000 distinct CDR3 sequences, with approximately 17% seen just once and 1% held by the top ten. Findings and caveats of the study: Several highly homologous variants made up a TCR beta motif, and this motif appeared characteristic of ankylosing spondylitis blood.

Antigen specificity for these receptors is unknown. Material for sequencing was blood, either unsorted or a sorted T cell fraction (not recorded which). The receptors were sampled from a male donor with ankylosing spondylitis.

This clonotype was seen many times. The J gene is TRBJ2-1, the V gene TRBV4-3, with 12 bases aligning to TRBD2. The CDR3 runs to 16 residues. Losses at the gene ends were 2 bases for V and 2 bases for J; bases not matched to a gene: 1. Germline V gene data show CDR1 as LGHNA and CDR2 as YSLEER. CDR3 coding DNA: TGCGCCAGCAGCCAACGGACTAGCGGGGCCTACAATGAGCAGTTCTTC. Its translation is CASSQRTSGAYNEQFF.

This clonotype appeared many times. The CDR3 loop is CASSQDGGTEAFF. CDR3 sequence (DNA): TGTGCCAGCAGCCAAGACGGGGGCACTGAAGCTTTCTTT. The chain uses TRBV3-1 and TRBJ1-1, with a weak D call TRBD1 (5 bases). Trimming stripped 0 bases from V and 4 bases from J, with 6 bases between. Germline V gene data show CDR1 as LGHDT and CDR2 as YNNKEL (reference sequence). The CDR3 length is 13 residues.